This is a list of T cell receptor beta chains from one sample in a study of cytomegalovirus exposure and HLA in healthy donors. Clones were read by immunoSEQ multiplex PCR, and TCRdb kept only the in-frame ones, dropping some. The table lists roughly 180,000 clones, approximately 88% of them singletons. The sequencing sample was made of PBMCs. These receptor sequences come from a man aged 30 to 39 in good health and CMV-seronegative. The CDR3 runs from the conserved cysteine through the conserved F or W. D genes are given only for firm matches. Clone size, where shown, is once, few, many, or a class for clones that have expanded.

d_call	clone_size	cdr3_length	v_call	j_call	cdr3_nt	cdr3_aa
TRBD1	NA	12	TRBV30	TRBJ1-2	TGTGCCTGGATAGGGGACAGTACTGGCTACACCTTC	CAWIGDSTGYTF
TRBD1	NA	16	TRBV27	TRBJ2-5	TGTGCCAGCAGTCGCTCGGGACAGGGGTCGAGGGAGACCCAGTACTTC	CASSRSGQGSRETQYF
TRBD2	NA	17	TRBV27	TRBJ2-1	TGTGCCAGCAGTCCCAATGGGTGGTCTAGCGGGATCGATGAGCAGTTCTTC	CASSPNGWSSGIDEQFF
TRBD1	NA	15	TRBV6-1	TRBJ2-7	TGTGCCAGCAGTGAAGCAACAGGGGTCACCTACGAGCAGTACTTC	CASSEATGVTYEQYF
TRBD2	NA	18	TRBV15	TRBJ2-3	TGTGCCACCAGCAGATCTTCCGGGACTAGCGCTAGCACAGATACGCAGTATTTT	CATSRSSGTSASTDTQYF
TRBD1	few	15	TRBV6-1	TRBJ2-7	TGTGCCAGCAGTCGAGACCCGGGACAGAACTACGAGCAGTACTTC	CASSRDPGQNYEQYF
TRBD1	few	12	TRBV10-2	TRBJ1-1	TGCGCCAGCAGTGAGTGGGACAGCGGAGCTTTCTTT	CASSEWDSGAFF
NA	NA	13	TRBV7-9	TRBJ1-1	TGTGCCAGCAGCTTACGGGAGGACACTGAAGCTTTCTTT	CASSLREDTEAFF
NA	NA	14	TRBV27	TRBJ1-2	TGTGCCAGCAGTTCCCCGACAGGAAACTATGGCTACACCTTC	CASSSPTGNYGYTF
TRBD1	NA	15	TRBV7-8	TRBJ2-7	TGTGCCAGCAGCTCAGACAGGGGGCGCTTCTACGAGCAGTACTTC	CASSSDRGRFYEQYF